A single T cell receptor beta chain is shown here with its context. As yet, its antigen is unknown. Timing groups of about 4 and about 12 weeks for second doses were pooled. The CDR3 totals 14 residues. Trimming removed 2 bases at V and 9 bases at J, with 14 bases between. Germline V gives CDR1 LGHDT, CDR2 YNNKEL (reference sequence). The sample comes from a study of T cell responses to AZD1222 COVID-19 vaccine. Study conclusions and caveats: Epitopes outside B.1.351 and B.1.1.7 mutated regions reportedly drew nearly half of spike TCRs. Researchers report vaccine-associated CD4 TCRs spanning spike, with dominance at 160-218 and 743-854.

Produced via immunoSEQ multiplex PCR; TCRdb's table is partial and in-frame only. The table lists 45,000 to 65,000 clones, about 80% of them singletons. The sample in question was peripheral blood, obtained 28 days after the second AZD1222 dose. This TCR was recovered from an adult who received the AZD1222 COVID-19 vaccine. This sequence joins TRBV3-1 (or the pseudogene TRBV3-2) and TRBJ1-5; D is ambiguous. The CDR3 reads CASSQTALRRPQHF. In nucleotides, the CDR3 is TGTGCCAGCAGCCAAACGGCTTTGCGTCGGCCCCAGCATTTT.